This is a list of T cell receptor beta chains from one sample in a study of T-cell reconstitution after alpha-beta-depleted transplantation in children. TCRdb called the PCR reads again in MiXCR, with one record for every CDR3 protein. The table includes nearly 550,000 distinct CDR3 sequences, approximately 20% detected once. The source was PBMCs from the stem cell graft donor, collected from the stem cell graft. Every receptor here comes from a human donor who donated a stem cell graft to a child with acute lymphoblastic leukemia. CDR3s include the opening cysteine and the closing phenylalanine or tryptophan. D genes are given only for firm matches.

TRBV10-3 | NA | CAISERAGGNQPQHF
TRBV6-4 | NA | CASKDGSGANVLTF
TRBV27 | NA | CASSIGASEGFYEQYF
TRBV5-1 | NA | CASDGNNEQFF
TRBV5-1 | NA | CASGGSGVSTSGANVLTF
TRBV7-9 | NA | CASSQTIQETQYF
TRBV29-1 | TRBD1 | CSVDRRQGAETQYF
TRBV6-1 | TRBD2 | CASSPLWGAGERGNEQFF
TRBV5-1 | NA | CASSVNSGANVLTF
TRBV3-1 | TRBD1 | CASSQGQGGSKAFF
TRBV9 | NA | CASSVGRAATGELFF
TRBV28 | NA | CASNIRSYEQYF
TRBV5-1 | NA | CASSAPGLYSYEQYF
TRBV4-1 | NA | CASSHLTANTEAFF
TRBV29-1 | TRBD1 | CSVGQGVGYEQYF
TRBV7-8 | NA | CAAGGNPETQYF
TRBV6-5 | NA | CASSLSGLSPGGYTF
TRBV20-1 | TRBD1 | CSARGTAQGYEQYF
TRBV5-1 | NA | CASSPEGGPAYEQYF
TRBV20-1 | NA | CSAIGGFPNEQFF
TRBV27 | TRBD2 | CASSYLLAGDFNEQFF
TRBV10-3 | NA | CAISGFGVGGETDTQYF